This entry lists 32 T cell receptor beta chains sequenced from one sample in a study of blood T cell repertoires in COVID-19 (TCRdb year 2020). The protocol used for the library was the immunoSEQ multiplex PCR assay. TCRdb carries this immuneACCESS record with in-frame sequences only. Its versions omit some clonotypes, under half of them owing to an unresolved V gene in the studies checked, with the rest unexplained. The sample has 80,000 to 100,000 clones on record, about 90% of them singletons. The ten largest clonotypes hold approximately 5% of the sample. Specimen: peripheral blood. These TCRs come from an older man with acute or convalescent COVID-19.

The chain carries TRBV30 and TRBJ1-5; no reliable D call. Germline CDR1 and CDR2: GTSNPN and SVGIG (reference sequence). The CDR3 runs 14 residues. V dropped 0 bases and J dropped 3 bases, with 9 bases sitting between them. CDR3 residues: CAWSVGGSNQPQHF. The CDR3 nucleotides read TGTGCCTGGAGTGTAGGCGGATCCAATCAGCCCCAGCATTTT. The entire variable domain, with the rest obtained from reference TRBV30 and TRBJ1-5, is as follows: SQTIHQWPATLVQPVGSPLSLECTVEGTSNPNLYWYRQAAGRGLQLLFYSVGIGQISSEVPQNLSASRPQDRQFILSSKKLLLSDSGFYLCAWSVGGSNQPQHFGDGTRLSIL.

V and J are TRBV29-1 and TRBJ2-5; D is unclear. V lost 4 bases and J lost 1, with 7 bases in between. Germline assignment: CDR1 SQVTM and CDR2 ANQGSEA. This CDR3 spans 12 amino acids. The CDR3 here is CSVARSQETQYF. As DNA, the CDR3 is TGCAGCGTTGCACGTAGCCAAGAGACCCAGTACTTC.

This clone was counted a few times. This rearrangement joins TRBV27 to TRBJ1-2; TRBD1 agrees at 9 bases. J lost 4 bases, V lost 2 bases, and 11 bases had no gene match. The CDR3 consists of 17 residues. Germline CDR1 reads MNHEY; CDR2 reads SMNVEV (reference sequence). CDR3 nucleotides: TGTGCCAGCAGTTTACGAAATCCGGGACAGGGAAGCTATGGCTACACCTTC. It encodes CASSLRNPGQGSYGYTF.

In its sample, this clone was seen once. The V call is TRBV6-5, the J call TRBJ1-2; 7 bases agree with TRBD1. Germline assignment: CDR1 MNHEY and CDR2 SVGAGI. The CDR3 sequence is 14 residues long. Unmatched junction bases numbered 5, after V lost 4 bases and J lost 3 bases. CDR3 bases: TGTGCCAGCAGTTTTCGGACAGGCGACTATGGCTACACCTTC. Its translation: CASSFRTGDYGYTF.

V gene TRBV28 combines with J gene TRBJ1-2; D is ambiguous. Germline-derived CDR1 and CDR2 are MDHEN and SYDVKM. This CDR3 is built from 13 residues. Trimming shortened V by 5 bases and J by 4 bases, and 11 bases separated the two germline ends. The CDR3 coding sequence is TGTGCCAGCAGTACTGTGCTCCTCTATGGCTACACCTTC. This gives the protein CASSTVLLYGYTF.

CDR3 sequence reads: CASSGSTANEKLFF. CDR3 in DNA: TGTGCCAGCAGCGGGTCCACGGCTAATGAAAAACTGTTTTTT. This chain joins TRBV9 and TRBJ1-4; no clear D. The V end lost 3 bases, the J end lost 3 bases, and 9 bases lay between the germline ends. Germline loops: CDR1 SGDLS, CDR2 YYNGEE. CDR3 size: 14 residues.

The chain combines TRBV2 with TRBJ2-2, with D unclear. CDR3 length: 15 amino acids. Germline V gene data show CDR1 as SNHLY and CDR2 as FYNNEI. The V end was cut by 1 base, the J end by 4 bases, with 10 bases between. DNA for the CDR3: TGTGCCAGCAGTGAAGTAAGGTCGGGCACCGGGGAGCTGTTTTTT. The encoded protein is CASSEVRSGTGELFF.

The CDR3 sequence: CAIGSGTGGFGYTF. The CDR3 DNA is TGTGCCATCGGATCCGGGACAGGGGGCTTTGGCTACACCTTC. The chain recombines TRBV10-3 with TRBJ1-2; 12 nucleotides agree with TRBD1. Germline CDR1 and CDR2: ENHRY and SYGVKD. CDR3 length: 14 amino acids. Trimming removed 8 bases from V and 7 bases from J; junction bases left unmatched: 8.

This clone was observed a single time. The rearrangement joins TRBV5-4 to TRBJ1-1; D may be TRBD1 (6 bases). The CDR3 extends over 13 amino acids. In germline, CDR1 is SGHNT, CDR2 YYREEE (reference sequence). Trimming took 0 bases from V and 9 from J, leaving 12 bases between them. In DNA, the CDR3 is TGTGCCAGCAGCTTGGCGGGGGGCTCGAAAGCTTTCTTT. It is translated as CASSLAGGSKAFF.

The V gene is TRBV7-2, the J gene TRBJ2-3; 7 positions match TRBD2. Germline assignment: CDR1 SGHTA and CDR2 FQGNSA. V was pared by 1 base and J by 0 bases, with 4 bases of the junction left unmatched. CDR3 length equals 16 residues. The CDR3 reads CASSLVASGSTDTQYF. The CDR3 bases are TGTGCCAGCAGCTTAGTAGCTAGCGGAAGCACAGATACGCAGTATTTT.

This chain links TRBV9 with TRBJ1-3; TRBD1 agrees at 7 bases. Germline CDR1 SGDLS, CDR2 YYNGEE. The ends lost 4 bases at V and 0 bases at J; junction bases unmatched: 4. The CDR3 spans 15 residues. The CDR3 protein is CASSRQGFSGNTIYF. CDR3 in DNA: TGTGCCAGCAGCCGACAGGGTTTCTCTGGAAACACCATATATTTT.

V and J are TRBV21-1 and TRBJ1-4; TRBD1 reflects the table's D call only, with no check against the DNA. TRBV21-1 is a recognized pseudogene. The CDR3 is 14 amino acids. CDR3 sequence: CASSRRQIGEKLFF. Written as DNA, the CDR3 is TGTGCCAGCTCAAGGCGACAGATTGGAGAAAAACTGTTTTTT.

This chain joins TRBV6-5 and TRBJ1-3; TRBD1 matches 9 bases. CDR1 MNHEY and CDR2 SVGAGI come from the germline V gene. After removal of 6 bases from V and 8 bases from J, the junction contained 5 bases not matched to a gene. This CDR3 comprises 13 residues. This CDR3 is CASRTGGAYTIYF. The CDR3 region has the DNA TGTGCCAGCAGAACAGGGGGCGCGTACACCATATATTTT.

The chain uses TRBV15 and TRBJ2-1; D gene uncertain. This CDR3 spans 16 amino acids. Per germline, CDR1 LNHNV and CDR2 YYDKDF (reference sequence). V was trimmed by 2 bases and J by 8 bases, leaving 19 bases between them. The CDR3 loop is CATSRSISTADDEQFF. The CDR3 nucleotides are TGTGCCACCAGCAGAAGTATTTCGACTGCCGATGATGAGCAGTTCTTC.

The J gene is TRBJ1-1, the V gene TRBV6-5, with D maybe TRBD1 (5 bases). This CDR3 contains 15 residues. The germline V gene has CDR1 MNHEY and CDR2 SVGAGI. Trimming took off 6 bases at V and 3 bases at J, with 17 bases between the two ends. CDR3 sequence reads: CASRLDRVWYTEAFF. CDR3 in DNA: TGTGCCAGCAGGTTAGACAGAGTTTGGTACACTGAAGCTTTCTTT.

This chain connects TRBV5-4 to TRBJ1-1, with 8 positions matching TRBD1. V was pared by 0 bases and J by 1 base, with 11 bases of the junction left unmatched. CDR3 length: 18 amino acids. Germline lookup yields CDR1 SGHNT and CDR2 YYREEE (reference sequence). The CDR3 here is CASSLAGQGLSSNTEAFF. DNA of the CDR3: TGTGCCAGCAGCTTGGCCGGACAGGGCCTGTCTTCGAACACTGAAGCTTTCTTT.

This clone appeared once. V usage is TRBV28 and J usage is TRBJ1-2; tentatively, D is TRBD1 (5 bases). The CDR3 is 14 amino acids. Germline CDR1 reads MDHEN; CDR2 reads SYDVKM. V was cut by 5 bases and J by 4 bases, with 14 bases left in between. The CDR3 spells CASSPTGEIYGYTF. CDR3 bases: TGTGCCAGCAGTCCGACGGGGGAGATCTATGGCTACACCTTC.

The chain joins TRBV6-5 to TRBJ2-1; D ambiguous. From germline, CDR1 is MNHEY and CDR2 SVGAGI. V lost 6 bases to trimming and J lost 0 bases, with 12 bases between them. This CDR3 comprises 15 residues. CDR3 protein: CASRIRSSSYNEQFF. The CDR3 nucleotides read TGTGCCAGCAGGATCCGGTCGAGCTCCTACAATGAGCAGTTCTTC.

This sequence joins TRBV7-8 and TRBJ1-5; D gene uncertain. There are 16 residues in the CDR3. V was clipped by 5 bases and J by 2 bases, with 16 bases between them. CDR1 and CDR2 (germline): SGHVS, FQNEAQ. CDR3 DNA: TGTGCCAGCAGCGCCCGGGAAGGCTGGGGCAATCAGCCCCAGCATTTT. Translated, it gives CASSAREGWGNQPQHF.

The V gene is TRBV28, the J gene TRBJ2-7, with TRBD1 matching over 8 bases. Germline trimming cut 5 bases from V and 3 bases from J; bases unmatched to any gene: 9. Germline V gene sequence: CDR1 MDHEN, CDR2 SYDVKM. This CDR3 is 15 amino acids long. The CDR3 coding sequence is TGTGCCAGCAGTGGTCCGGGACAGGCCAACTACGAGCAGTACTTC. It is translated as CASSGPGQANYEQYF.

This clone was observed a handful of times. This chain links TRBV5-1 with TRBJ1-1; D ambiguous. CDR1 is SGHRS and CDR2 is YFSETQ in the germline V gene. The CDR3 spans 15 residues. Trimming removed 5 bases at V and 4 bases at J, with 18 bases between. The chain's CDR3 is CASSLAGGEATEAFF. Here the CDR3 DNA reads TGCGCCAGCAGTTTAGCCGGCGGGGAGGCCACTGAAGCTTTCTTT.

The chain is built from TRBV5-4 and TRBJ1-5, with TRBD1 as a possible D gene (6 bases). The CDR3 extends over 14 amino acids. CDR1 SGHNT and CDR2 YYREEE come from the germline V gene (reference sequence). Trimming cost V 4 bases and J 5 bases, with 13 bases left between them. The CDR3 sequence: CASSQQGIDQPQHF. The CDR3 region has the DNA TGTGCCAGCAGCCAGCAGGGGATAGATCAGCCCCAGCATTTT.

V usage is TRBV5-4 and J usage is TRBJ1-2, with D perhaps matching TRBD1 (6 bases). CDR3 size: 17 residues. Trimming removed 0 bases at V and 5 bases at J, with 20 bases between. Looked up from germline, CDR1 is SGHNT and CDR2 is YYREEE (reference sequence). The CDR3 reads CASSLAPLPTGGYGYTF. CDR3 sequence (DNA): TGTGCCAGCAGCTTGGCCCCTTTACCGACAGGAGGATATGGCTACACCTTC.

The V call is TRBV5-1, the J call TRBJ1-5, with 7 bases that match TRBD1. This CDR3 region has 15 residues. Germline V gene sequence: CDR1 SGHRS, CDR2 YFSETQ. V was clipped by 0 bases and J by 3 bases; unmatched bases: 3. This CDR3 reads CASSLGQGYNQPQHF. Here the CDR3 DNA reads TGCGCCAGCAGCTTGGGACAGGGTTACAATCAGCCCCAGCATTTT.

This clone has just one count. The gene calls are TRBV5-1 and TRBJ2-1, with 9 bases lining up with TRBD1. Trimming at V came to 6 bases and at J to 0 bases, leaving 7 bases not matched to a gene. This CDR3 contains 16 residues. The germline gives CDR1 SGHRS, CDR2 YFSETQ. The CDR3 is CASNRDRVSSYNEQFF. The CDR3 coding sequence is TGCGCCAGCAACAGGGACAGGGTGAGCTCCTACAATGAGCAGTTCTTC. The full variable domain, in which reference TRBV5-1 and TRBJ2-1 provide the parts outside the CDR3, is KAGVTQTPRYLIKTRGQQVTLSCSPISGHRSVSWYQQTPGQGLQFLFEYFSETQRNKGNFPGRFSGRQFSNSRSEMNVSTLELGDSALYLCASNRDRVSSYNEQFFGPGTRLTVL.

CDR3 sequence (DNA): TGTGCCAGCAGCCCCGACAGATACGAGCAGTACTTC. Translating it yields CASSPDRYEQYF. The rearrangement links TRBV28 to TRBJ2-7, with a tentative D call TRBD1 (5 bases). V was clipped by 6 bases and J by 4 bases, with 10 bases between them. Germline V CDR1 and CDR2: MDHEN, SYDVKM. The CDR3 covers 12 residues.

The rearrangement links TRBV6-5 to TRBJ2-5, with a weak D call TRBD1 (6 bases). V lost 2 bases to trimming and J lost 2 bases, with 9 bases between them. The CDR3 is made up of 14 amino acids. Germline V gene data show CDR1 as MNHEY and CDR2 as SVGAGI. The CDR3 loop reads CASSYTGTQETQYF. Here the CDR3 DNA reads TGTGCCAGCAGTTACACCGGGACACAAGAGACCCAGTACTTC.

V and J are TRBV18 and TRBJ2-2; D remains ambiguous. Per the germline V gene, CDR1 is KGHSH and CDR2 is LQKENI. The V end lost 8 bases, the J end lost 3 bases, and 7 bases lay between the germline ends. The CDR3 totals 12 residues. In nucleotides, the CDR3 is TGTGCCAGCCGTCCGGACACCGGGGAGCTGTTTTTT. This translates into CASRPDTGELFF.

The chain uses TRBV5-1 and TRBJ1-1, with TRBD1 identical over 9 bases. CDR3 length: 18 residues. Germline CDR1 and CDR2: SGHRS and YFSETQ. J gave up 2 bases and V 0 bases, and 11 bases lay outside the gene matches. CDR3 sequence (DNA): TGCGCCAGCAGCTTGGCTGGGACAGGGAGAGGGGGAAACACTGAAGCTTTCTTT. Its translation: CASSLAGTGRGGNTEAFF.

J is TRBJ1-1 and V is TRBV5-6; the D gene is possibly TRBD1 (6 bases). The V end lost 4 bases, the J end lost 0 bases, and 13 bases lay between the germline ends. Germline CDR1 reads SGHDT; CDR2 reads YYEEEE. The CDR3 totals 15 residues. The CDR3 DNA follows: TGTGCCAGCAGCCCGGAAGGGGGTGTGAACACTGAAGCTTTCTTT. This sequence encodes CASSPEGGVNTEAFF.

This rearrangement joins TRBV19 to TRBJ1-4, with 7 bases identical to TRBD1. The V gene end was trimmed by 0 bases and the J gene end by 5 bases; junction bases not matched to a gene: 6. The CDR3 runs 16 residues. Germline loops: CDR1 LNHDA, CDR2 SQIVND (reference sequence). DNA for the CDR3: TGTGCCAGTAGTATAGAAGGGACAGCACTAAATGAAAAACTGTTTTTT. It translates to CASSIEGTALNEKLFF.

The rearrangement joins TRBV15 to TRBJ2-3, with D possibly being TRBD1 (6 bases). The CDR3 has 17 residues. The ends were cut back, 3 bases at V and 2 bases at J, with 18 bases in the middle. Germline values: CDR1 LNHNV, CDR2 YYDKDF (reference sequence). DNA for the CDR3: TGTGCCACCAGCAGTCCCGGGACACTTGAGTCCACAGATACGCAGTATTTT. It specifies CATSSPGTLESTDTQYF.